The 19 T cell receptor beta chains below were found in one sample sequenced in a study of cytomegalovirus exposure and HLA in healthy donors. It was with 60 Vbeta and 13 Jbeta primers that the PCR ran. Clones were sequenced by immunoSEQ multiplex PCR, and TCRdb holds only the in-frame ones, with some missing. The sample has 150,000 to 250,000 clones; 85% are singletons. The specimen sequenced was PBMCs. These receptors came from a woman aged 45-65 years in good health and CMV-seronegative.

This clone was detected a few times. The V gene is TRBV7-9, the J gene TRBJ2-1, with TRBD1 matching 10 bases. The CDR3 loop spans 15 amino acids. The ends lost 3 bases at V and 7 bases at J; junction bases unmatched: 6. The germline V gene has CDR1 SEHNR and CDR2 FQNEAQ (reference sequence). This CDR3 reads CASSLGGQGWNEQFF. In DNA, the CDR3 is TGTGCCAGCAGCTTGGGGGGACAGGGGTGGAATGAGCAGTTCTTC.

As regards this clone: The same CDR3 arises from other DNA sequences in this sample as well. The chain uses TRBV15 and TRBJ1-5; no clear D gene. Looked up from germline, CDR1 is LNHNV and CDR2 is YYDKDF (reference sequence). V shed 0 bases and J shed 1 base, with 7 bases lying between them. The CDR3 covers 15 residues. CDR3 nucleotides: TGTGCCACCAGCAGAGAGGGCAGGAGCAATCAGCCCCAGCATTTT. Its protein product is CATSREGRSNQPQHF. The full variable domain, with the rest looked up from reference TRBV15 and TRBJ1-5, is DAMVIQNPRYQVTQFGKPVTLSCSQTLNHNVMYWYQQKSSQAPKLLFHYYDKDFNNEADTPDNFQSRRPNTSFCFLDIRSPGLGDTAMYLCATSREGRSNQPQHFGDGTRLSIL.

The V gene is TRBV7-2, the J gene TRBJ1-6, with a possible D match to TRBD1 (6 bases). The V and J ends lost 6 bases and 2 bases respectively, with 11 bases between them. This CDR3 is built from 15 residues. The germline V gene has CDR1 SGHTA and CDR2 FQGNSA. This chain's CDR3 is CASRGRGTYNSPLHF. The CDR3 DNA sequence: TGTGCCAGCAGGGGCAGGGGTACCTATAATTCACCCCTCCACTTT.

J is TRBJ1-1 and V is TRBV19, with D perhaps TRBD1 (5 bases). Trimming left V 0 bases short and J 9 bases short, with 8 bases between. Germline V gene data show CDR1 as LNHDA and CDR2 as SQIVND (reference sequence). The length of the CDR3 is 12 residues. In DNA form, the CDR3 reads TGTGCCAGTAGTATAGATGGGGCCAAAGCTTTCTTT. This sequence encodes CASSIDGAKAFF.

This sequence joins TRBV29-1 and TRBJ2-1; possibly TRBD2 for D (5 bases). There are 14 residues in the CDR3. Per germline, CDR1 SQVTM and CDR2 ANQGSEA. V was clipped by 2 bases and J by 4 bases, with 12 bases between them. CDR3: CSVERRSGYNEQFF. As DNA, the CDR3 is TGCAGCGTTGAAAGGAGGAGCGGTTACAATGAGCAGTTCTTC.

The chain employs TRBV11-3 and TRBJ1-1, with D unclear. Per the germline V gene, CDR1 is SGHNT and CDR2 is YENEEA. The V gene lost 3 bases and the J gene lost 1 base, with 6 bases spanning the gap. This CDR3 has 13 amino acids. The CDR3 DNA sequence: TGTGCCAGCAGCTTGTCCAGGAACACTGAAGCTTTCTTT. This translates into CASSLSRNTEAFF.

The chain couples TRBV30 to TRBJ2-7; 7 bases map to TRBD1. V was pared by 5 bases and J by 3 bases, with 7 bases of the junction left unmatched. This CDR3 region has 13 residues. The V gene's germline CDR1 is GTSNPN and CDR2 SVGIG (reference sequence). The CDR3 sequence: CAWGRDRYYEQYF. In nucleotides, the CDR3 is TGTGCCTGGGGTAGGGACAGATACTACGAGCAGTACTTC.

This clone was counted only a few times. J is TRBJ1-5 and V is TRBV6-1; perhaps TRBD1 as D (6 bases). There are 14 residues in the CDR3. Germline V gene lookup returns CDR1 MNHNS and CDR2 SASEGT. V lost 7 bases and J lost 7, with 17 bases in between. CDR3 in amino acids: CASNRERVSQPQHF. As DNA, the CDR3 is TGTGCCAGCAACAGGGAGAGGGTGTCGCAGCCCCAGCATTTT.

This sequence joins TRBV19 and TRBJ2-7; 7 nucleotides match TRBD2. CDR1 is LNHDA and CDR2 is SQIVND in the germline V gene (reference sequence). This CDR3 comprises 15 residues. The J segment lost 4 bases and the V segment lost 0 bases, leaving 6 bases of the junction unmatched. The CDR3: CASSIDGGRRYEQYF. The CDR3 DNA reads TGTGCCAGTAGTATAGATGGCGGGAGAAGGTACGAGCAGTACTTC.

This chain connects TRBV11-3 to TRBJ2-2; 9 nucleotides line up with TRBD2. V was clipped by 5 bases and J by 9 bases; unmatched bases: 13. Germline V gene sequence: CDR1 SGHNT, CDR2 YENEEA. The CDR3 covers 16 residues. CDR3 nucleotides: TGTGCCAGCAGCCGATACGGGGCTAGCGGGAACCGGGAGCTGTTTTTT. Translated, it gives CASSRYGASGNRELFF.

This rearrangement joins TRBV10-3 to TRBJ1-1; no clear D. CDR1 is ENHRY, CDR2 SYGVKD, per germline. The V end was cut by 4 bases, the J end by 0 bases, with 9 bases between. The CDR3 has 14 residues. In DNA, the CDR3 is TGTGCCATCAGTGCGGGTGCTTTGAACACTGAAGCTTTCTTT. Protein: CAISAGALNTEAFF.

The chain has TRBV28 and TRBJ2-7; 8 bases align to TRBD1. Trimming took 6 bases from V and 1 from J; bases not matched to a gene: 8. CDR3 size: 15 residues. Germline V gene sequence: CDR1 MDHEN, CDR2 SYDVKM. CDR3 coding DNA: TGTGCCAGCAGCTCCCCAGGGGGCTTTTCCTACGAGCAGTACTTC. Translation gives CASSSPGGFSYEQYF.

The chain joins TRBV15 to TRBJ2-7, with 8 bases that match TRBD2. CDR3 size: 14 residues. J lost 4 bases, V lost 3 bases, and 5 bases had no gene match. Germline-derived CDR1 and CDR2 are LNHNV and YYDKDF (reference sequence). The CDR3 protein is CATSSPSGRYEQYF. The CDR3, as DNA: TGTGCCACCAGCAGCCCCAGCGGGAGATACGAGCAGTACTTC. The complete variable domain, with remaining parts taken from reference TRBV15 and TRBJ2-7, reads DAMVIQNPRYQVTQFGKPVTLSCSQTLNHNVMYWYQQKSSQAPKLLFHYYDKDFNNEADTPDNFQSRRPNTSFCFLDIRSPGLGDTAMYLCATSSPSGRYEQYFGPGTRLTVT.

As DNA, the CDR3 is TGTGCCAGCAGCTACCCCACAGATACGCAGTATTTT. Its protein product is CASSYPTDTQYF. The V gene is TRBV27, the J gene TRBJ2-3; D remains unclear. Trimming took 6 bases from V and 2 from J, leaving 6 bases between them. Germline V gene data show CDR1 as MNHEY and CDR2 as SMNVEV (reference sequence). The CDR3 covers 12 residues.

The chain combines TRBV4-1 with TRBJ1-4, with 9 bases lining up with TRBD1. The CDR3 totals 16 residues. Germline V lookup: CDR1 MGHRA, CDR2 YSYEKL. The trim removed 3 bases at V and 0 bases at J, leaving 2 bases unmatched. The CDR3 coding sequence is TGCGCCAGCAGCCAGGGACAGGGCCCAACTAATGAAAAACTGTTTTTT. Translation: CASSQGQGPTNEKLFF.

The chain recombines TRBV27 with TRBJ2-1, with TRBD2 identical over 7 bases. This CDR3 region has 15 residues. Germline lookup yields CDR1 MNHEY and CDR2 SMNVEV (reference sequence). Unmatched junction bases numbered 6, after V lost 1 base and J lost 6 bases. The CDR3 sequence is CASSLYGRPVNEQFF. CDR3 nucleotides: TGTGCCAGCAGTTTATACGGGAGGCCCGTCAATGAGCAGTTCTTC.

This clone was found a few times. The DNA for the CDR3 is TGTGCCAGCAGTTTTCAGGGGCCCTCCTACAATGAGCAGTTCTTC. Amino acids: CASSFQGPSYNEQFF. The chain couples TRBV28 to TRBJ2-1; D might be TRBD1 (6 bases). The CDR3 runs to 15 residues. V was pared by 3 bases and J by 0 bases, with 9 bases between. Looked up from germline, CDR1 is MDHEN and CDR2 is SYDVKM.

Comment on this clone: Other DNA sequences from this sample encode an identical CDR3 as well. The CDR3 DNA follows: TGTGCCAGCTCACCGGGGCTAGGAGAAAAACTGTTTTTT. The encoded protein is CASSPGLGEKLFF. V usage is TRBV18 and J usage is TRBJ1-4, with D maybe TRBD1 (5 bases). The CDR3 runs to 13 residues. Germline loops: CDR1 KGHSH, CDR2 LQKENI. Trimming removed 3 bases at V and 8 bases at J, with 10 bases between.

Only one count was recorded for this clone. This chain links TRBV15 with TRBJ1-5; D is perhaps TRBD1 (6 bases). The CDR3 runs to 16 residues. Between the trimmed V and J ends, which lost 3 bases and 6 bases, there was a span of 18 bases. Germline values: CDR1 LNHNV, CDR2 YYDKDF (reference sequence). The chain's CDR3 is CATSRGKVGGGQPQHF. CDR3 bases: TGTGCCACCAGCAGGGGGAAGGTTGGGGGCGGTCAGCCCCAGCATTTT.